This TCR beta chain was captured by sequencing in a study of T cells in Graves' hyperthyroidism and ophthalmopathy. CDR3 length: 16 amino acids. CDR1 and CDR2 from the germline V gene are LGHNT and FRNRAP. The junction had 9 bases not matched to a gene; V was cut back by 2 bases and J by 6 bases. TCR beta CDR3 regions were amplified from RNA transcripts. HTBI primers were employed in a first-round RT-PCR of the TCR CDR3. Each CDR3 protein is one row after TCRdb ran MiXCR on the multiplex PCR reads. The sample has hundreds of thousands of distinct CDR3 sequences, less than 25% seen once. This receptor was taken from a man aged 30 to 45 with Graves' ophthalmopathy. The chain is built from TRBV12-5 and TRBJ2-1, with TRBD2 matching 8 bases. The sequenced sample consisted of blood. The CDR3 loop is CASGLIGTRKGNEQFF. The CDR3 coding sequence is TGTGCTAGTGGTTTGATCGGGACTAGAAAGGGCAATGAGCAGTTCTTC.